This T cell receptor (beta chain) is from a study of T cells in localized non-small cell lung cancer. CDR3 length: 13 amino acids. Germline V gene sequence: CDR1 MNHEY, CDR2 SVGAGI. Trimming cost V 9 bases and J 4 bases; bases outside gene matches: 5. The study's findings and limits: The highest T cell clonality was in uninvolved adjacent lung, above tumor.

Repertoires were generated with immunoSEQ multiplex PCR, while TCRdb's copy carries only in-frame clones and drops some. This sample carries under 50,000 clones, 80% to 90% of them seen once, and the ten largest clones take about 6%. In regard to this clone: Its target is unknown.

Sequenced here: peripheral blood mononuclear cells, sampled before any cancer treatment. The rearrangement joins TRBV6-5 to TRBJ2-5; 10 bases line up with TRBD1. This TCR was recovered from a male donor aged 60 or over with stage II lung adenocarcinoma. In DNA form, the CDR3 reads TGTGCCAGTGCCAGGGACAGGGGAGAGACCCAGTACTTC. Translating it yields CASARDRGETQYF.